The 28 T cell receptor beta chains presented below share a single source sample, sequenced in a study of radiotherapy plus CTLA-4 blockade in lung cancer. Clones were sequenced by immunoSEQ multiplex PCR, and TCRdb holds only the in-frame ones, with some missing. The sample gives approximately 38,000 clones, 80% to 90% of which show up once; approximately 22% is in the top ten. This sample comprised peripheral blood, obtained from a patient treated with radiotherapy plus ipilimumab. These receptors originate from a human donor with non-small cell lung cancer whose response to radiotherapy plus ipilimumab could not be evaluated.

In DNA form, the CDR3 reads TGTGCCAGCAGTTCCCCGGTTGGCTATGGCTACACCTTC. Translation gives CASSSPVGYGYTF. V and J are TRBV6-5 and TRBJ1-2; D not certain. This CDR3 is built from 13 residues. Germline-derived CDR1 and CDR2 are MNHEY and SVGAGI. V lost 4 bases, J lost 4 bases, and 10 bases lay in between.

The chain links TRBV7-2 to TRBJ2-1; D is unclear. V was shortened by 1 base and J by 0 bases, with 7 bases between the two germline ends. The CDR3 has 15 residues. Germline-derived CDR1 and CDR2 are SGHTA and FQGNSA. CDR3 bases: TGTGCCAGCAGCTTAGGTTTTAGCTCCTACAATGAGCAGTTCTTC. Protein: CASSLGFSSYNEQFF. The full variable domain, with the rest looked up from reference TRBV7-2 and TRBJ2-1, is GAGVSQSPSNKVTEKGKDVELRCDPISGHTALYWYRQSLGQGLEFLIYFQGNSAPDKSGLPSDRFSAERTGGSVSTLTIQRTQQEDSAVYLCASSLGFSSYNEQFFGPGTRLTVL.

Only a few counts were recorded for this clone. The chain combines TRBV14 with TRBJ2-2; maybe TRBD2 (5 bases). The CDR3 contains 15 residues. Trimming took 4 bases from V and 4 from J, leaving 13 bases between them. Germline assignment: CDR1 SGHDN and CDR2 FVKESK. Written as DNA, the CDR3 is TGTGCCAGCAGCCCGCGCATAGGAGGCACCGGGGAGCTGTTTTTT. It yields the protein CASSPRIGGTGELFF.

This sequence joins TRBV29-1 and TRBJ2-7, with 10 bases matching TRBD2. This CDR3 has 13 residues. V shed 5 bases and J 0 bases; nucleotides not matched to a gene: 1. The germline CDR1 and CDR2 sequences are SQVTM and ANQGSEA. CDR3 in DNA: TGCAGCGTTACTAGCGGGATCTCCTACGAGCAGTACTTC. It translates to CSVTSGISYEQYF.

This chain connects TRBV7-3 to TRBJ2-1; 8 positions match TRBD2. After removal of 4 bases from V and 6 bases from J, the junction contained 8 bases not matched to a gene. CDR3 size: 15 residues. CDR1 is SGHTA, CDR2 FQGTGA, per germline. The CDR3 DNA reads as TGTGCCAGCAGCTCGACTAGCGTCCCCATCAATGAGCAGTTCTTC. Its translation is CASSSTSVPINEQFF.

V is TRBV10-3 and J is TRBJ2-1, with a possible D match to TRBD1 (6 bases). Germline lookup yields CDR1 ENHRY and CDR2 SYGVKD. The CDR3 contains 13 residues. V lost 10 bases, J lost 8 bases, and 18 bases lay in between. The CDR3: CATSGRGRDEQFF. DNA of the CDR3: TGTGCCACCTCGGGCAGGGGTAGGGATGAGCAGTTCTTC.

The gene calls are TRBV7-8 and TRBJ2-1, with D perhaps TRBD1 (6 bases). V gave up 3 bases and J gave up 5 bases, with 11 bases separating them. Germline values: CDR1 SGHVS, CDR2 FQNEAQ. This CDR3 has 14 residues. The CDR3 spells CASSLPGVDNEQFF. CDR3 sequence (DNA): TGTGCCAGCAGCTTGCCAGGGGTGGACAATGAGCAGTTCTTC.

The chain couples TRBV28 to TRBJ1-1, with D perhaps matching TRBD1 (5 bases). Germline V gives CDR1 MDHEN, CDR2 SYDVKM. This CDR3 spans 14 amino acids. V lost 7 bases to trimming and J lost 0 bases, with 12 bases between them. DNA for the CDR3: TGTGCCAGCATTAAGGGGCTGCTGAACACTGAAGCTTTCTTT. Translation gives CASIKGLLNTEAFF. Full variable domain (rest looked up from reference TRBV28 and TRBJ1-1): DVKVTQSSRYLVKRTGEKVFLECVQDMDHENMFWYRQDPGLGLRLIYFSYDVKMKEKGDIPEGYSVSREKKERFSLILESASTNQTSMYLCASIKGLLNTEAFFGQGTRLTVV.

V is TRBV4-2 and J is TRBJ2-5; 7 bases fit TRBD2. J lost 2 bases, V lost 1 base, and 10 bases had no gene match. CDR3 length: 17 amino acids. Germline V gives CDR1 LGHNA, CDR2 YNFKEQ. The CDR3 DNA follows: TGTGCCAGCAGCCAAGGTAGCGGGCGCCTGAGACAAGAGACCCAGTACTTC. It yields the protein CASSQGSGRLRQETQYF.

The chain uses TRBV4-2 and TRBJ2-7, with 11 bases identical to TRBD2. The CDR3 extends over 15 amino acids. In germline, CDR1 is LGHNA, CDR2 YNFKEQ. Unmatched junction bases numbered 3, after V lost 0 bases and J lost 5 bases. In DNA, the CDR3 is TGTGCCAGCAGCCAAGATAGCGGGAGGGTGAACGAGCAGTACTTC. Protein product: CASSQDSGRVNEQYF.

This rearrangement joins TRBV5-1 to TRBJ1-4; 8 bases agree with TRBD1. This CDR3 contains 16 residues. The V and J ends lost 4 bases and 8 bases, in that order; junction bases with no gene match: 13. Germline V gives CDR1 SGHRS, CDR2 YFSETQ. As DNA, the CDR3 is TGCGCCAGCAGCAAGTATCAAGGACAGGGCGGCGAAAAACTGTTTTTT. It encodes CASSKYQGQGGEKLFF.

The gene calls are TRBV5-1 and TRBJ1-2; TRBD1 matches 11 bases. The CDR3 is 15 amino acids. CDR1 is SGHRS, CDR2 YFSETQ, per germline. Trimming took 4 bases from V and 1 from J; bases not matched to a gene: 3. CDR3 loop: CASSMGQGGNYGYTF. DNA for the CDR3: TGCGCCAGCAGCATGGGACAGGGGGGTAACTATGGCTACACCTTC.

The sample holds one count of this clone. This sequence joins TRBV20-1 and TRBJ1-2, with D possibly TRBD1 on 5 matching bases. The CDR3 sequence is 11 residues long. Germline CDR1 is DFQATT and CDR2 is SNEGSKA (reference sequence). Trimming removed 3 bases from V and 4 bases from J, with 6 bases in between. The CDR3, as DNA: TGCAGTGCTAGGGACACCTATGGCTACACCTTC. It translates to CSARDTYGYTF.

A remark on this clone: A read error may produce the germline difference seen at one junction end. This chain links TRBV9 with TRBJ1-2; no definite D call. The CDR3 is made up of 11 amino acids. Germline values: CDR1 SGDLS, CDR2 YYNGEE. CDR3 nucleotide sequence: TGTGCCAGCAGCTTCGGACGGACTATCGCCTTC. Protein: CASSFGRTIAF.

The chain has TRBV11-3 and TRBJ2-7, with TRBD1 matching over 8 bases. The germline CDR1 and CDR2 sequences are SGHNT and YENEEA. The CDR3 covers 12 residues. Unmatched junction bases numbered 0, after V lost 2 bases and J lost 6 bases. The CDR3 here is CASSLTGGEQYF. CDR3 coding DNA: TGTGCCAGCAGCTTAACAGGGGGCGAGCAGTACTTC.

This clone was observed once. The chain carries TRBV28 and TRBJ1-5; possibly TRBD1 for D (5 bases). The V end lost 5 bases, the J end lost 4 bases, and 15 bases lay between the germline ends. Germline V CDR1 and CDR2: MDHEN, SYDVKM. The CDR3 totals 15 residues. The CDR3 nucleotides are TGTGCCAGCAGTCCCAGGAGGGGTCGGAATCAGCCCCAGCATTTT. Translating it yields CASSPRRGRNQPQHF.

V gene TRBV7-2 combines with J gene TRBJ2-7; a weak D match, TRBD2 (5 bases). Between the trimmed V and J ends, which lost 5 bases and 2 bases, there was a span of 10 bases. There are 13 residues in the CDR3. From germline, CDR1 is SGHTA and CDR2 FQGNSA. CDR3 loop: CASSPEAPYEQYF. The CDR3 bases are TGTGCCAGCAGCCCGGAGGCGCCCTACGAGCAGTACTTC.

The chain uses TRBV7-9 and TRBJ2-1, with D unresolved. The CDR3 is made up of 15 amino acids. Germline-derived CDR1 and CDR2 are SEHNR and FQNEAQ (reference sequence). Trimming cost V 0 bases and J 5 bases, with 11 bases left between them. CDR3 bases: TGTGCCAGCAGCTTAGCGTCTGGGCAAGACAATGAGCAGTTCTTC. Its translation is CASSLASGQDNEQFF.

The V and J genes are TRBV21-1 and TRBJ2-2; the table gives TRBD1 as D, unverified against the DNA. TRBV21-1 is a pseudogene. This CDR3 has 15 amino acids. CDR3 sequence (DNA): TGTGCCAGCACGACAGAGATCGCGAACACCGGGGAGCTGTTTTTT. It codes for CASTTEIANTGELFF.

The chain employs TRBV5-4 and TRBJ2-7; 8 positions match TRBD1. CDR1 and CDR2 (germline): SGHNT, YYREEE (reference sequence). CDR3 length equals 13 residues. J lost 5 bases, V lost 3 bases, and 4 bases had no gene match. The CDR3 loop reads CASSSTGVNEQYF. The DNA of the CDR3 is TGTGCCAGCAGCTCGACAGGGGTGAACGAGCAGTACTTC.

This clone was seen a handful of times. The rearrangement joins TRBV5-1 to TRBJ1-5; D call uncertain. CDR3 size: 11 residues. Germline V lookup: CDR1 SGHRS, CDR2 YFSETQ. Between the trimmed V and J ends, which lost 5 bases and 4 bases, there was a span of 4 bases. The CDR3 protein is CASSSNQPQHF. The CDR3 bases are TGCGCCAGCAGTTCGAATCAGCCCCAGCATTTT.

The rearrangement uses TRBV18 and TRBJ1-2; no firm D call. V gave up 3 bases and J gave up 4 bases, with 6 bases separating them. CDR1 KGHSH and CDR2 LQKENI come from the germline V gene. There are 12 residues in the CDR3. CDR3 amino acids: CASSPPGYGYTF. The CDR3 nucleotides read TGTGCCAGCTCACCCCCGGGCTATGGCTACACCTTC.

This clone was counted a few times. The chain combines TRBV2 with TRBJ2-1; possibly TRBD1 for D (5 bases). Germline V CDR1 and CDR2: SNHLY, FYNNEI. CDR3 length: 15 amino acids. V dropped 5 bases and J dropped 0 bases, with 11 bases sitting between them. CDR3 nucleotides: TGTGCCAGCAGTACGACAGTGAGCTCCTACAATGAGCAGTTCTTC. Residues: CASSTTVSSYNEQFF.

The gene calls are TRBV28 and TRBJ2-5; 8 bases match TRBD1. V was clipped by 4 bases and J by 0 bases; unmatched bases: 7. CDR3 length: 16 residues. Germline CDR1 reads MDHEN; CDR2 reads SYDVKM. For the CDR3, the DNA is TGTGCCAGCAGTTCCTGGGACAGGAAGAACCAAGAGACCCAGTACTTC. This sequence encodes CASSSWDRKNQETQYF.

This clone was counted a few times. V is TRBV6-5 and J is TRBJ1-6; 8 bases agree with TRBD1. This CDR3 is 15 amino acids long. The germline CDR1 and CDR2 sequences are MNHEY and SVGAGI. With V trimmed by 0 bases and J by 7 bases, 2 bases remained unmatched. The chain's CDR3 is CASSYSYRGNSPLHF. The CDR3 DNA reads TGTGCCAGCAGTTACTCTTACAGGGGGAATTCACCCCTCCACTTT.

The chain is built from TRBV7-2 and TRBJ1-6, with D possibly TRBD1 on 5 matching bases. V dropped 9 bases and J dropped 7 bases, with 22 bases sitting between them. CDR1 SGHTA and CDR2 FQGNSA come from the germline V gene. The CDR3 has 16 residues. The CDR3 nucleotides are TGTGCCAGTAGGGAGGGGTTCACTCGGTTCAATTCACCCCTCCACTTT. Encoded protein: CASREGFTRFNSPLHF.

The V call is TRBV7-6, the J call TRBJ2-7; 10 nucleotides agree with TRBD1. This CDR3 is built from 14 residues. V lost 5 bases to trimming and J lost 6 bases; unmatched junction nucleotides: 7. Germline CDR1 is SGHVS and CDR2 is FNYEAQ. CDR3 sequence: CASSESDRGLEQYF. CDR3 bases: TGTGCCAGCAGCGAAAGCGACAGGGGGCTCGAGCAGTACTTC.

The CDR3, as DNA: TGTGCCAGCAGCCAAACCCAGGGGCACTCTGGGGCCAACGTCCTGACTTTC. It codes for CASSQTQGHSGANVLTF. J is TRBJ2-6 and V is TRBV14, with TRBD1 as a possible D gene (6 bases). The CDR3 loop spans 17 amino acids. V was cut by 2 bases and J by 0 bases, with 11 bases left in between. Germline lookup yields CDR1 SGHDN and CDR2 FVKESK.